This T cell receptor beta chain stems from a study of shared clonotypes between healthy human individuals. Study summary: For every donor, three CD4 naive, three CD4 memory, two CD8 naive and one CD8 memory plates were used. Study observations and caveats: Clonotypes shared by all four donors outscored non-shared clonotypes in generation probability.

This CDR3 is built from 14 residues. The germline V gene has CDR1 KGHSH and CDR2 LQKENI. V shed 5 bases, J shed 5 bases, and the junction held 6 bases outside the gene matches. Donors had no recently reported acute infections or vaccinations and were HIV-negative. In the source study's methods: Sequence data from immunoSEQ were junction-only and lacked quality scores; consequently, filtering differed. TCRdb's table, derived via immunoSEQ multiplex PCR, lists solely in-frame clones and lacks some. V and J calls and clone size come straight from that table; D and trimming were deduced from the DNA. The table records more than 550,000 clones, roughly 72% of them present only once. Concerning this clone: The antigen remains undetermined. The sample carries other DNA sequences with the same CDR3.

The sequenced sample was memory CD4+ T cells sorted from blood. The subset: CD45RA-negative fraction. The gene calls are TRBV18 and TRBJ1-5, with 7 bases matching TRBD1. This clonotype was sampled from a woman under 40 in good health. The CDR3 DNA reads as TGTGCCAGCTCATCTGACAGGGAGTATCAGCCCCAGCATTTT. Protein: CASSSDREYQPQHF.